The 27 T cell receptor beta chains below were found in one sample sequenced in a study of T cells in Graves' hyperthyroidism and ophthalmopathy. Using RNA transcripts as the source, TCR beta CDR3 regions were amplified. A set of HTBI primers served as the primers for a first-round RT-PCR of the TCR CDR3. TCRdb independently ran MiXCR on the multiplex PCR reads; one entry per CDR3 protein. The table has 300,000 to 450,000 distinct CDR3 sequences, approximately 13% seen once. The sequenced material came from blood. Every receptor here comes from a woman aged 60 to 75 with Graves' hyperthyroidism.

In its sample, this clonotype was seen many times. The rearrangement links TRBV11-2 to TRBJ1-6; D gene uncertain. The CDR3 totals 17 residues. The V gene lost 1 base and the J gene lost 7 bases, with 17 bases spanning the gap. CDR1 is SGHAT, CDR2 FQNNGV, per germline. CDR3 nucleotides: TGTGCCAGCAGCTTAGTACCTTTTGCAGATCCCAATTCACCCCTCCACTTT. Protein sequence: CASSLVPFADPNSPLHF.

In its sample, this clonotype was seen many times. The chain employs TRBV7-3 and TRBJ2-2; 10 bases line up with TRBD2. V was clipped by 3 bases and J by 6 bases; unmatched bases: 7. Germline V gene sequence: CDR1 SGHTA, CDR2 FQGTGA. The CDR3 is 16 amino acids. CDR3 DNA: TGTGCCAGCAGCTTTGCAGCGGGAGGGATAGCCGGGGAGCTGTTTTTT. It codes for CASSFAAGGIAGELFF.

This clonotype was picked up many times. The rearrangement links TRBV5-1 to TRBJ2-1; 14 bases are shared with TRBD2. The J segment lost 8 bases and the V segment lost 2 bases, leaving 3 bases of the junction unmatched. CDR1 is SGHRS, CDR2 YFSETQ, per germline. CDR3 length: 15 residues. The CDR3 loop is CASSFGTSGRYEQFF. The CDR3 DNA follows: TGCGCCAGCAGCTTCGGGACTAGCGGGAGATATGAGCAGTTCTTC.

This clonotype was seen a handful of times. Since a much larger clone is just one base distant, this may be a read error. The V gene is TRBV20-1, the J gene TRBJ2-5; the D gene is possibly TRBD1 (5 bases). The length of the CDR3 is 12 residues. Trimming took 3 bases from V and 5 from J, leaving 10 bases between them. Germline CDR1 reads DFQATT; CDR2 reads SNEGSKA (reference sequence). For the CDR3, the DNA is TGCAGTGCTAGTTTCAGGGATGAGACCCAGTACTTC. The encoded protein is CSASFRDETQYF.

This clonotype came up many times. This chain's CDR3 is CASSLELMTTDTQYF. As DNA, the CDR3 is TGCGCCAGCAGCTTGGAGTTGATGACAACAGATACGCAGTATTTT. The chain is built from TRBV5-1 and TRBJ2-3; D gene uncertain. Trimming stripped 0 bases from V and 3 bases from J, with 11 bases between. This CDR3 region has 15 residues. Germline values: CDR1 SGHRS, CDR2 YFSETQ.

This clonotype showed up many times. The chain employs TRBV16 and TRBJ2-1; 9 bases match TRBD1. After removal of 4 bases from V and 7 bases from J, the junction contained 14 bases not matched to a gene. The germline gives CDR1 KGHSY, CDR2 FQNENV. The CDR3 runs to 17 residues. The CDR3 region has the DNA TGTGCCAGCAGCCTACTAACCGACAGGGGGTCATCAAATGAGCAGTTCTTC. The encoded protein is CASSLLTDRGSSNEQFF.

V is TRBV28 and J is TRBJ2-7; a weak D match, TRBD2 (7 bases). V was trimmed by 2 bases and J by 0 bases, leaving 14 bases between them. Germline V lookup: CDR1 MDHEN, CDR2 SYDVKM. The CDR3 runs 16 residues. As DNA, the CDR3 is TGTGCCAGCAGTTTAGGCGAGAGGGGGGGCTCCTACGAGCAGTACTTC. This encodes CASSLGERGGSYEQYF.

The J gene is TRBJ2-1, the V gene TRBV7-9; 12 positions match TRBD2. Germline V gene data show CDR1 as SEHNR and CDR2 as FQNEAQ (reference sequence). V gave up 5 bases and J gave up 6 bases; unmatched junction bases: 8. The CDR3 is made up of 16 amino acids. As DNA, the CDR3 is TGTGCCAGCAGCCCGATTATACTAGCGGGAGGCAATGAGCAGTTCTTC. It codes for CASSPIILAGGNEQFF.

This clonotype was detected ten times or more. DNA for the CDR3: TGTGCCAGCAGCGGGGGACGGGCGCACACCGGGGAGCTGTTTTTT. Residues: CASSGGRAHTGELFF. The V call is TRBV3-1, the J call TRBJ2-2, with D possibly called TRBD1 or TRBD2 (5 bases each). V lost 5 bases, J lost 3 bases, and 13 bases lay in between. Germline V gene lookup returns CDR1 LGHDT and CDR2 YNNKEL (reference sequence). The CDR3 loop spans 15 amino acids.

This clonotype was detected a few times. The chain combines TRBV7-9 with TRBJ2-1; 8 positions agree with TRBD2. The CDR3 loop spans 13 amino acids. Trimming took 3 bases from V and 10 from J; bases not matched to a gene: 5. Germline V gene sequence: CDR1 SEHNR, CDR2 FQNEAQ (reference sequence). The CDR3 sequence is CASSFSTSVEQFF. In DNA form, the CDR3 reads TGTGCCAGCAGCTTTTCGACTAGCGTGGAGCAGTTCTTC.

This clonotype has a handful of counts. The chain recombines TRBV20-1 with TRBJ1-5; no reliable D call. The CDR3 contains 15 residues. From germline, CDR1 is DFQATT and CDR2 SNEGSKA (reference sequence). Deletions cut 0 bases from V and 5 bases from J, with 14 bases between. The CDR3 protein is CSARDRSGGYQPQHF. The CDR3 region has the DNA TGCAGTGCTAGAGATCGCTCGGGAGGCTATCAGCCCCAGCATTTT.

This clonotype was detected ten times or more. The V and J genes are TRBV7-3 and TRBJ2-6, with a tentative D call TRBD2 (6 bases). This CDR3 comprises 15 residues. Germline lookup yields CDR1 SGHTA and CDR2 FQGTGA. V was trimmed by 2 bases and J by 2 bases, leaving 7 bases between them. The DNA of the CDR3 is TGTGCCAGCAGCTTAGGCGGGACTGGGGCCAACGTCCTGACTTTC. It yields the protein CASSLGGTGANVLTF.

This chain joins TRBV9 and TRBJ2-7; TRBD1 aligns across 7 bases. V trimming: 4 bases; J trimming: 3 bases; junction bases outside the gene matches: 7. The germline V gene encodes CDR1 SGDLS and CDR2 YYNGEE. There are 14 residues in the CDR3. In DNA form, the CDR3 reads TGTGCCAGCAGCCCGAACGACAGGGTCTACGAGCAGTACTTC. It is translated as CASSPNDRVYEQYF.

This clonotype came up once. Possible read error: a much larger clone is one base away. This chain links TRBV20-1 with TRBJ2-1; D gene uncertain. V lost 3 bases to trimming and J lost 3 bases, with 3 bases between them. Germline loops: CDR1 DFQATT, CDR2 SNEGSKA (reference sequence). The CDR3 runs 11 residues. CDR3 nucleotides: TGCAGTGCTAGTAGCTACAATGAGCAGTTCTTC. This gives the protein CSASSYNEQFF.

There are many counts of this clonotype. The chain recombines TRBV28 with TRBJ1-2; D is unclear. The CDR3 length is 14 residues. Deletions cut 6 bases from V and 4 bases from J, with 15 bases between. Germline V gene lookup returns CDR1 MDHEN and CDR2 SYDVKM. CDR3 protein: CASRGLGRTYGYTF. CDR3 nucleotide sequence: TGTGCCAGCAGGGGGTTAGGGCGGACCTATGGCTACACCTTC.

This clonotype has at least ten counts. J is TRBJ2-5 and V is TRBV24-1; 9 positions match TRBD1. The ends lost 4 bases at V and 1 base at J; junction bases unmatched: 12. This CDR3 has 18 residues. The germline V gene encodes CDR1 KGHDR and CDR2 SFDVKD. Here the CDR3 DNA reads TGTGCCACCAGTGACGCCTGGATCGGACAGGGGTTCCAAGAGACCCAGTACTTC. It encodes CATSDAWIGQGFQETQYF.

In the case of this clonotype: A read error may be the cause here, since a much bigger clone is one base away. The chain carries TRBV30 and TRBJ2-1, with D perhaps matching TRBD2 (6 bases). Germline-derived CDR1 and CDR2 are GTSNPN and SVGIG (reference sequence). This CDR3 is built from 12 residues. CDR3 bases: TGTGCCTGGGGTGTCGGGAGCGTCGAGCAGTTCTTC. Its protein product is CAWGVGSVEQFF.

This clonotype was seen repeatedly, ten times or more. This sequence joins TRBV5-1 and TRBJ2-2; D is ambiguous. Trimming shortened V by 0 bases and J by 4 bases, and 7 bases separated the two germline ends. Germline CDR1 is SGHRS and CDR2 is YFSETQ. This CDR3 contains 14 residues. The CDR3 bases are TGCGCCAGCAGCTTGGGGGCGAGCACCGGGGAGCTGTTTTTT. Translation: CASSLGASTGELFF.

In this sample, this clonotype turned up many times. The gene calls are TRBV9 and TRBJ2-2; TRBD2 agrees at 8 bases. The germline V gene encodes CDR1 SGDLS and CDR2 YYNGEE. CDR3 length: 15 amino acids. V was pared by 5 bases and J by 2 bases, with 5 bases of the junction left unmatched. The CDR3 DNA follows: TGTGCCAGCAGTGCGACTAGCGCAAACACCGGGGAGCTGTTTTTT. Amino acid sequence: CASSATSANTGELFF. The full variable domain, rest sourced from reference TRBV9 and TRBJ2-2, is DSGVTQTPKHLITATGQRVTLRCSPRSGDLSVYWYQQSLDQGLQFLIQYYNGEERAKGNILERFSAQQFPDLHSELNLSSLELGDSALYFCASSATSANTGELFFGEGSRLTVL.

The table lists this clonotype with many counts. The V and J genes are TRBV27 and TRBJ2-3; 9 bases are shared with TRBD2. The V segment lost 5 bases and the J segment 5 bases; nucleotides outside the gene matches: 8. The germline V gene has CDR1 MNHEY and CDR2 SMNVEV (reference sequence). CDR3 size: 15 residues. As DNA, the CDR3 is TGTGCCAGCAGTCCCCTTGCGGGAGGGATAGATACGCAGTATTTT. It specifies CASSPLAGGIDTQYF.

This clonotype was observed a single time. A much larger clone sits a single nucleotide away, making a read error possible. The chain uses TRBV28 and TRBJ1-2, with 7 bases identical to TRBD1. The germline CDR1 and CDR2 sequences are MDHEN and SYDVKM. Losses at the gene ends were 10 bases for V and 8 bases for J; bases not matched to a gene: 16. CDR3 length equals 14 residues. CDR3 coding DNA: TGTGCCAACAAAATCGGGGGGACAGCGCGGGGCTACACCTTC. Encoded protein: CANKIGGTARGYTF.

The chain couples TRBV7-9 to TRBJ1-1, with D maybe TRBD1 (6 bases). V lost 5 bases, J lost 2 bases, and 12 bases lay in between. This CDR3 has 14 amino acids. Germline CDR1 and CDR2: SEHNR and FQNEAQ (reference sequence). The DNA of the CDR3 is TGTGCCAGCAGCGGGACATCGCTCAACACTGAAGCTTTCTTT. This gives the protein CASSGTSLNTEAFF.

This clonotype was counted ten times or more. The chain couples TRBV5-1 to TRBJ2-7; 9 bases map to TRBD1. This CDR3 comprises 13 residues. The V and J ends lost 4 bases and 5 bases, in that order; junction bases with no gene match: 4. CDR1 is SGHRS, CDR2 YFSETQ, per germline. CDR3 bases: TGCGCCAGCAGCCGGGACAGGGTAAACGAGCAGTACTTC. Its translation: CASSRDRVNEQYF.

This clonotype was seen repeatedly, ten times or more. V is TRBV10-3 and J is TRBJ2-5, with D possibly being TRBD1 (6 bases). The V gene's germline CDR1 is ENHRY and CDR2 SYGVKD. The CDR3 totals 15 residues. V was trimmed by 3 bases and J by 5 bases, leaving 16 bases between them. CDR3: CAISDTKGVGETQYF. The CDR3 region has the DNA TGTGCCATCAGTGATACCAAGGGGGTCGGGGAGACCCAGTACTTC.

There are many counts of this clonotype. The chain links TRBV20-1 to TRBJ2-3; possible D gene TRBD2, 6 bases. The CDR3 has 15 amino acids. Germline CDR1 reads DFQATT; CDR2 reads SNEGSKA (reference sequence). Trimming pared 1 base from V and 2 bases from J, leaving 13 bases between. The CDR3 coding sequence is TGCAGTGCTAGAGCTCTCGGGGGAGTCACAGATACGCAGTATTTT. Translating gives CSARALGGVTDTQYF.

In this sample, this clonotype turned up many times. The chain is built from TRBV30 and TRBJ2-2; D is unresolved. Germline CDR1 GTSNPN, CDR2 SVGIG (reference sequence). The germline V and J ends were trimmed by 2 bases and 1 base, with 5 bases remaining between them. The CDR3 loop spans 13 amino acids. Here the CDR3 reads CAWSSQNTGELFF. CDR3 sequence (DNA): TGTGCCTGGAGTTCGCAGAACACCGGGGAGCTGTTTTTT.

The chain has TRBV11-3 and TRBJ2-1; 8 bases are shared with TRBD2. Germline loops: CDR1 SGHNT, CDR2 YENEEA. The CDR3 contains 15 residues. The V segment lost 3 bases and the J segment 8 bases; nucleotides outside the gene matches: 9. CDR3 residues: CASSLRTSSLDEQFF. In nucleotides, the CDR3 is TGTGCCAGCAGCTTGCGGACTAGCTCTCTTGATGAGCAGTTCTTC. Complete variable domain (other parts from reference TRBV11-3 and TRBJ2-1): EAGVVQSPRYKIIEKKQPVAFWCNPISGHNTLYWYLQNLGQGPELLIRYENEEAVDDSQLPKDRFSAERLKGVDSTLKIQPAELGDSAVYLCASSLRTSSLDEQFFGPGTRLTVL.